These 17 T cell receptor beta chains share one sample of origin, sequenced in a study of cytomegalovirus exposure and HLA in healthy donors. It was with 60 Vbeta and 13 Jbeta primers that the PCR ran. Data came from immunoSEQ multiplex PCR; TCRdb stores just in-frame clones and leaves some out. Of 95,000 to 120,000 clones in the sample, around 70% were seen once. The sample was PBMCs. The receptors come from a woman aged 40 to 50 in good health and CMV-seropositive.

This clone was seen only once. CDR3 amino acids: CATSRPGGAYEQYF. In DNA form, the CDR3 reads TGTGCCACCAGCAGACCCGGCGGGGCCTACGAGCAGTACTTC. The gene calls are TRBV15 and TRBJ2-7; a weak D match, TRBD2 (6 bases). Trimming pared 2 bases from V and 2 bases from J, leaving 10 bases between. This CDR3 region has 14 residues. In germline, CDR1 is LNHNV, CDR2 YYDKDF (reference sequence).

The rearrangement joins TRBV9 to TRBJ2-5, with D tentatively TRBD2 (6 bases). V lost 0 bases, J lost 3 bases, and 15 bases lay in between. Germline-derived CDR1 and CDR2 are SGDLS and YYNGEE. The CDR3 extends over 16 amino acids. The CDR3 DNA reads TGTGCCAGCAGCGTAGTGGGAGGCCGTGGAGAAGAGACCCAGTACTTC. Protein: CASSVVGGRGEETQYF.

In its sample, this clone was seen a few times. The chain has TRBV7-8 and TRBJ1-5, with TRBD1 matching over 11 bases. This CDR3 has 15 amino acids. The junction had 9 bases not matched to a gene; V was cut back by 9 bases and J by 5 bases. Germline V gene lookup returns CDR1 SGHVS and CDR2 FQNEAQ. The CDR3 spells CASSLGTGGYQPQHF. The CDR3, as DNA: TGTGCCAGTTCCCTCGGGACAGGGGGTTATCAGCCCCAGCATTTT.

This chain joins TRBV7-8 and TRBJ2-7; a possible D gene is TRBD1 (5 bases). This CDR3 spans 13 amino acids. Germline lookup yields CDR1 SGHVS and CDR2 FQNEAQ. Trimming took 5 bases from V and 5 from J, leaving 13 bases between them. The CDR3 loop reads CASSPSRVHEQYF. CDR3 sequence (DNA): TGTGCCAGCAGCCCCTCCAGGGTTCACGAGCAGTACTTC.

This clone was counted only a few times. The chain joins TRBV18 to TRBJ1-3, with D hard to call. The CDR3 spans 18 residues. Looked up from germline, CDR1 is KGHSH and CDR2 is LQKENI. Trimming stripped 1 base from V and 0 bases from J, with 16 bases between. CDR3 sequence reads: CASSPLTPQVASGNTIYF. DNA for the CDR3: TGTGCCAGCTCACCACTAACGCCTCAGGTTGCCTCTGGAAACACCATATATTTT.

The chain is built from TRBV5-1 and TRBJ2-1, with D uncertain. CDR1 SGHRS and CDR2 YFSETQ come from the germline V gene. The germline V and J ends were trimmed by 0 bases and 4 bases, with 5 bases remaining between them. The CDR3 loop spans 13 amino acids. The CDR3 region has the DNA TGCGCCAGCAGCTTGGTCGGTTACAATGAGCAGTTCTTC. This sequence encodes CASSLVGYNEQFF.

The J gene is TRBJ1-2, the V gene TRBV5-1; 8 bases are shared with TRBD1. V was clipped by 4 bases and J by 8 bases; unmatched bases: 13. The CDR3 is 15 amino acids. From germline, CDR1 is SGHRS and CDR2 YFSETQ. CDR3 sequence reads: CASSITEDRGGGYTF. The CDR3 coding sequence is TGCGCCAGCAGCATTACCGAAGACAGGGGTGGAGGCTACACCTTC. Together with reference TRBV5-1 and TRBJ1-2, the CDR3 gives the full variable domain: KAGVTQTPRYLIKTRGQQVTLSCSPISGHRSVSWYQQTPGQGLQFLFEYFSETQRNKGNFPGRFSGRQFSNSRSEMNVSTLELGDSALYLCASSITEDRGGGYTFGSGTRLTVV.

The rearrangement uses TRBV9 and TRBJ2-1; D not certain. CDR1 is SGDLS, CDR2 YYNGEE, per germline. This CDR3 has 15 amino acids. Trimming cost V 2 bases and J 0 bases, with 9 bases left between them. The DNA of the CDR3 is TGTGCCAGCAGCGTGGGTGGGCCCTCCTACAATGAGCAGTTCTTC. Residues: CASSVGGPSYNEQFF.

This clone was seen once. The gene calls are TRBV9 and TRBJ2-2, with 8 nucleotides matching TRBD2. The CDR3 contains 15 residues. The germline V gene encodes CDR1 SGDLS and CDR2 YYNGEE. Losses at the gene ends were 0 bases for V and 6 bases for J; bases not matched to a gene: 4. The CDR3: CASSVAGGRAGELFF. The CDR3 DNA is TGTGCCAGCAGCGTAGCGGGAGGGCGGGCCGGGGAGCTGTTTTTT.

On this clone: The junction departs from the called germline gene at one end, perhaps through a read error. The genes are TRBV7-9 and TRBJ1-4; 7 positions match TRBD1. The V gene's germline CDR1 is SEHNR and CDR2 FQNEAQ (reference sequence). The CDR3 contains 15 residues. CDR3 DNA sequence: TGTTCCAGCAGCAAAGGGACAGCAACTAATGAAAAACTGTTTTTT. Protein: CSSSKGTATNEKLFF. The variable domain in full, with the rest retrieved from reference TRBV7-9 and TRBJ1-4, is DTGVSQNPRHKITKRGQNVTFRCDPISEHNRLYWYRQTLGQGPEFLTYFQNEAQLEKSRLLSDRFSAERPKGSFSTLEIQRTEQGDSAMYLCSSSKGTATNEKLFFGSGTQLSVL.

This clone was counted a few times. The V gene is TRBV19, the J gene TRBJ1-5; D unclear. CDR1 is LNHDA, CDR2 SQIVND, per germline (reference sequence). CDR3 size: 14 residues. V shed 6 bases and J shed 6 bases, with 15 bases lying between them. Written as DNA, the CDR3 is TGTGCCAGTAGCTTACACTCGAACAGTCAGCCCCAGCATTTT. This gives the protein CASSLHSNSQPQHF.

The chain carries TRBV19 and TRBJ1-1; a weak D match, TRBD1 (5 bases). Germline V gene data show CDR1 as LNHDA and CDR2 as SQIVND (reference sequence). Trimming cost V 6 bases and J 4 bases, with 15 bases left between them. The CDR3 totals 14 residues. For the CDR3, the DNA is TGTGCCAGTAGAATCCAGGGTGTAGGCACTGAAGCTTTCTTT. It codes for CASRIQGVGTEAFF.

In this sample, this clone turned up a few times. The chain joins TRBV19 to TRBJ2-3, with D unresolved. Trimming removed 1 base at V and 6 bases at J, with 5 bases between. Germline V CDR1 and CDR2: LNHDA, SQIVND (reference sequence). The CDR3 spans 12 residues. CDR3 nucleotide sequence: TGTGCCAGTAGTATAGGCCGGGATACGCAGTATTTT. This codes for CASSIGRDTQYF.

V and J are TRBV2 and TRBJ2-2; D unresolved. Germline V gene lookup returns CDR1 SNHLY and CDR2 FYNNEI. The CDR3 sequence is 15 residues long. V was clipped by 3 bases and J by 4 bases, with 12 bases between them. CDR3 coding DNA: TGTGCCAGCAGTGACCGGTTGGCTAGCACCGGGGAGCTGTTTTTT. As protein: CASSDRLASTGELFF.

The chain links TRBV28 to TRBJ2-7; maybe TRBD1 (7 bases). This CDR3 has 14 amino acids. Trimming left V 3 bases short and J 4 bases short, with 13 bases between. Germline V lookup: CDR1 MDHEN, CDR2 SYDVKM. The CDR3 region is CASSLAQGGYEQYF. The CDR3 DNA reads as TGTGCCAGCAGTTTGGCCCAGGGGGGATACGAGCAGTACTTC.

This clone came up a few times. The V gene is TRBV6-5, the J gene TRBJ2-3; 9 nucleotides line up with TRBD2. This CDR3 region has 15 residues. The germline CDR1 and CDR2 sequences are MNHEY and SVGAGI. V shed 6 bases and J 3 bases; nucleotides not matched to a gene: 7. The CDR3 sequence is CASSRRLAATDTQYF. Written as DNA, the CDR3 is TGTGCCAGCAGCCGCCGACTAGCGGCGACAGATACGCAGTATTTT.

In this sample, this clone turned up a few times. The chain uses TRBV7-2 and TRBJ1-5, with a weak D call TRBD1 (5 bases). Trimming pared 8 bases from V and 1 base from J, leaving 9 bases between. The CDR3 is 13 amino acids. The V gene's germline CDR1 is SGHTA and CDR2 FQGNSA. The CDR3 loop is CASLQGSNQPQHF. As DNA, the CDR3 is TGTGCCAGCCTCCAGGGAAGCAATCAGCCCCAGCATTTT.